A single sample gave rise to the 28 T cell receptor beta chains below, sequenced in a study of T cell responses to AZD1222 COVID-19 vaccine. Generated by immunoSEQ multiplex PCR, the TCRdb table keeps only in-frame clones and is missing some. This sample has fewer than 200,000 clones, with approximately 94% found just once. Sample: peripheral blood, taken on day 0 of AZD1222 vaccination. The source of these receptors is an adult in good health.

J is TRBJ2-1 and V is TRBV5-1; 7 bases map to TRBD1. Germline V CDR1 and CDR2: SGHRS, YFSETQ. The CDR3 is 12 residues long. The ends lost 2 bases at V and 8 bases at J; junction bases unmatched: 1. Here the CDR3 DNA reads TGCGCCAGCAGCTTACAGGGGTATGAGCAGTTCTTC. It yields the protein CASSLQGYEQFF.

In its sample, this clone was seen a few times. The chain links TRBV6-2 or TRBV6-3 to TRBJ2-3; 14 nucleotides agree with TRBD2. CDR1 is MNHEY and CDR2 is SVGEGT in the germline V gene. CDR3 size: 16 residues. The V gene end was trimmed by 5 bases and the J gene end by 1 base; junction bases not matched to a gene: 2. This CDR3 reads CASSQTSGRGTDTQYF. The CDR3 region has the DNA TGTGCCAGCAGTCAGACTAGCGGGAGGGGCACAGATACGCAGTATTTT.

The genes are TRBV6-5 and TRBJ1-2; D might be TRBD1 (6 bases). The CDR3 consists of 15 residues. The V end was cut by 2 bases, the J end by 3 bases, with 13 bases between. Germline V gene sequence: CDR1 MNHEY, CDR2 SVGAGI. Here the CDR3 DNA reads TGTGCCAGCAGTTACAGGTACAGGGAGGACTATGGCTACACCTTC. Encoded protein: CASSYRYREDYGYTF.

This clone was found once. V is TRBV28 and J is TRBJ1-1; D remains unclear. The CDR3 consists of 13 residues. Trimming removed 5 bases from V and 3 bases from J, with 10 bases in between. The germline V gene has CDR1 MDHEN and CDR2 SYDVKM. CDR3 residues: CASSGPLHTEAFF. CDR3 sequence (DNA): TGTGCCAGCAGTGGGCCGCTTCACACTGAAGCTTTCTTT.

The rearrangement links TRBV3-1 (or the pseudogene TRBV3-2) to TRBJ2-5; D gene unclear. The CDR3 extends over 14 amino acids. Trimming cost V 1 base and J 2 bases, with 8 bases left between them. The germline V gene has CDR1 LGHDT and CDR2 YNNKEL (reference sequence). The CDR3 loop is CASSQAEPQETQYF. Here the CDR3 DNA reads TGTGCCAGCAGCCAAGCAGAACCGCAAGAGACCCAGTACTTC.

This clone has only one observation. The V call is TRBV9, the J call TRBJ1-1, with D unclear. Trimming stripped 4 bases from V and 1 base from J, with 14 bases between. Germline loops: CDR1 SGDLS, CDR2 YYNGEE. The CDR3 totals 15 residues. The CDR3 protein is CASSPRRVSNTEAFF. The CDR3 DNA is TGTGCCAGCAGCCCCCGCCGGGTGTCGAACACTGAAGCTTTCTTT.

This chain links TRBV7-9 with TRBJ1-2; D perhaps matches TRBD1 (5 bases). The V gene lost 4 bases and the J gene lost 8 bases, with 23 bases spanning the gap. There are 16 residues in the CDR3. Germline loops: CDR1 SEHNR, CDR2 FQNEAQ (reference sequence). CDR3 sequence: CASSSGPRESDRGYTF. CDR3 nucleotides: TGTGCCAGCAGCTCGGGCCCCAGGGAGTCCGATCGAGGCTACACCTTC.

V is TRBV13 and J is TRBJ2-5; D uncertain. The CDR3 has 12 amino acids. Germline V CDR1 and CDR2: PRHDT, FYEKMQ (reference sequence). Trimming pared 5 bases from V and 1 base from J, leaving 5 bases between. In DNA, the CDR3 is TGTGCCAGCAGCACCCTCCAAGAGACCCAGTACTTC. Translating it yields CASSTLQETQYF.

Regarding this clone: One end of the junction varies from germline; a read error may be responsible. The rearrangement uses TRBV6-5 and TRBJ1-3, with D unclear. CDR1 and CDR2 (germline): MNHEY, SVGAGI. The CDR3 is made up of 15 amino acids. The CDR3 region is CASSDSRDSGNTIYF. CDR3 nucleotide sequence: TGTGCCAGCAGTGACTCCCGGGACTCTGGAAACACCATATATTTT.

The chain couples TRBV5-5 to TRBJ2-3; D may be TRBD2 (6 bases). The CDR3 totals 15 residues. The V end was cut by 0 bases, the J end by 4 bases, with 12 bases between. Germline V gene data show CDR1 as SGHKS and CDR2 as YYEKEE (reference sequence). The CDR3 sequence: CASSLEPGGADTQYF. CDR3 bases: TGTGCCAGCAGCTTGGAACCTGGCGGGGCAGATACGCAGTATTTT.

The chain joins TRBV6-1 to TRBJ1-3, with D uncertain. The V end was cut by 0 bases, the J end by 0 bases, with 12 bases between. CDR1 and CDR2 (germline): MNHNS, SASEGT. The CDR3 consists of 17 residues. The CDR3 here is CASSEAFGLLSGNTIYF. The CDR3 bases are TGTGCCAGCAGTGAAGCGTTCGGACTCCTCTCTGGAAACACCATATATTTT.

This clone was seen only once. The chain couples TRBV6-2 or TRBV6-3 to TRBJ1-2; TRBD1 aligns across 10 bases. Germline CDR1 and CDR2: MNHEY and SVGEGT. With V trimmed by 6 bases and J by 2 bases, 6 bases remained unmatched. The CDR3 is made up of 15 amino acids. CDR3 loop: CASSPEGQGNYGYTF. CDR3 nucleotides: TGTGCCAGCAGCCCGGAGGGACAGGGGAACTATGGCTACACCTTC.

V is TRBV16 and J is TRBJ1-2; D is unclear. The V and J ends lost 5 bases and 1 base respectively, with 5 bases between them. The CDR3 loop spans 12 amino acids. CDR1 is KGHSY, CDR2 FQNENV, per germline. The CDR3 coding sequence is TGTGCCAGCAGCGTGAATAACTATGGCTACACCTTC. It translates to CASSVNNYGYTF.

This clone has just a few counts. J is TRBJ1-2 and V is TRBV5-4, with 10 bases lining up with TRBD1. The CDR3 has 12 amino acids. Per germline, CDR1 SGHNT and CDR2 YYREEE (reference sequence). V shed 0 bases, J shed 13 bases, and the junction held 3 bases outside the gene matches. CDR3 amino acids: CASSLGQGARTF. As DNA, the CDR3 is TGTGCCAGCAGCTTGGGACAGGGGGCACGCACCTTC.

The J gene is TRBJ2-7, the V gene TRBV15, with a possible D match to TRBD2 (6 bases). This CDR3 spans 15 amino acids. V was shortened by 0 bases and J by 0 bases, with 9 bases between the two germline ends. Germline V gives CDR1 LNHNV, CDR2 YYDKDF (reference sequence). CDR3 DNA: TGTGCCACCAGCAGAGATTGGAGGGCCTCCTACGAGCAGTACTTC. Translating it yields CATSRDWRASYEQYF.

This rearrangement joins TRBV7-8 to TRBJ2-7, with unresolved D. Germline V gene data show CDR1 as SGHVS and CDR2 as FQNEAQ. The CDR3 has 16 amino acids. The ends were cut back, 3 bases at V and 3 bases at J, with 18 bases in the middle. CDR3 in amino acids: CASSFRAPPGFYEQYF. The CDR3 bases are TGTGCCAGCAGCTTTAGAGCGCCACCAGGTTTCTACGAGCAGTACTTC.

The rearrangement links TRBV5-4 to TRBJ1-1; no clear D gene. The V end lost 3 bases, the J end lost 5 bases, and 11 bases lay between the germline ends. The germline CDR1 and CDR2 sequences are SGHNT and YYREEE (reference sequence). This CDR3 has 13 amino acids. DNA of the CDR3: TGTGCCAGCAGCTCCCCCACAGAGACTGAAGCTTTCTTT. Amino acid sequence: CASSSPTETEAFF.

The V gene is TRBV29-1, the J gene TRBJ1-2; D gene ambiguous. V was shortened by 4 bases and J by 4 bases, with 7 bases between the two germline ends. This CDR3 has 11 amino acids. Germline CDR1 reads SQVTM; CDR2 reads ANQGSEA. This CDR3 reads CSVGHPYGYTF. CDR3 nucleotide sequence: TGCAGCGTTGGGCACCCCTATGGCTACACCTTC.

The chain uses TRBV7-6 and TRBJ1-1, with D maybe TRBD1 (5 bases). V gave up 5 bases and J gave up 3 bases, with 19 bases separating them. The CDR3 consists of 16 residues. Germline-derived CDR1 and CDR2 are SGHVS and FNYEAQ. Here the CDR3 reads CASSQLRAGLDTEAFF. CDR3 bases: TGTGCCAGCAGCCAACTACGGGCGGGGCTCGACACTGAAGCTTTCTTT. The variable domain in full, with the rest retrieved from reference TRBV7-6 and TRBJ1-1, is GAGVSQSPRYKVTKRGQDVALRCDPISGHVSLYWYRQALGQGPEFLTYFNYEAQQDKSGLPNDRFSAERPEGSISTLTIQRTEQRDSAMYRCASSQLRAGLDTEAFFGQGTRLTVV.

The rearrangement links TRBV7-9 to TRBJ1-1; D unresolved. This CDR3 comprises 14 residues. The V gene's germline CDR1 is SEHNR and CDR2 FQNEAQ (reference sequence). Between the trimmed V and J ends, which lost 5 bases and 0 bases, there was a span of 10 bases. The CDR3 nucleotides read TGTGCCAGCAGCAAAGGGATTTTGAACACTGAAGCTTTCTTT. This encodes CASSKGILNTEAFF.

The chain has TRBV5-1 and TRBJ1-1; TRBD1 matches 7 bases. Germline V gives CDR1 SGHRS, CDR2 YFSETQ. After removal of 0 bases from V and 3 bases from J, the junction contained 5 bases not matched to a gene. The CDR3 runs 15 residues. Written as DNA, the CDR3 is TGCGCCAGCAGCTTGGAAGGGGGCGAGTACACTGAAGCTTTCTTT. It codes for CASSLEGGEYTEAFF.

V and J are TRBV24-1 and TRBJ1-5; a weak D match, TRBD1 (5 bases). V was trimmed by 4 bases and J by 4 bases, leaving 13 bases between them. The CDR3 extends over 15 amino acids. The V gene's germline CDR1 is KGHDR and CDR2 SFDVKD. In DNA, the CDR3 is TGTGCCACCAGTGAGGGCGGACAACTAAATCAGCCCCAGCATTTT. Encoded protein: CATSEGGQLNQPQHF.

The rearrangement uses TRBV15 and TRBJ2-2; weak D call: TRBD2 (6 bases). V was clipped by 0 bases and J by 8 bases, with 16 bases between them. The CDR3 spans 16 residues. Germline values: CDR1 LNHNV, CDR2 YYDKDF (reference sequence). This chain's CDR3 is CATSRDPGGTGGELFF. CDR3 bases: TGTGCCACCAGCAGAGATCCCGGAGGGACTGGTGGGGAGCTGTTTTTT. Looking up the rest from reference TRBV15 and TRBJ2-2 gives the full variable domain: DAMVIQNPRYQVTQFGKPVTLSCSQTLNHNVMYWYQQKSSQAPKLLFHYYDKDFNNEADTPDNFQSRRPNTSFCFLDIRSPGLGDTAMYLCATSRDPGGTGGELFFGEGSRLTVL.

This CDR3 reads CASSLQGTNTEAFF. The CDR3 nucleotides read TGTGCCAGCAGCTTACAGGGTACGAACACTGAAGCTTTCTTT. The chain recombines TRBV5-6 with TRBJ1-1; a weak D match, TRBD1 (6 bases). CDR1 and CDR2 from the germline V gene are SGHDT and YYEEEE. The CDR3 covers 14 residues. V dropped 2 bases and J dropped 1 base, with 9 bases sitting between them.

The chain couples TRBV18 to TRBJ2-1, with 7 bases lining up with TRBD2. V lost 2 bases and J lost 2; bases outside the gene matches: 6. The CDR3 totals 16 residues. Looked up from germline, CDR1 is KGHSH and CDR2 is LQKENI. The chain's CDR3 is CASSPIAGAAYNEQFF. CDR3 sequence (DNA): TGTGCCAGCTCACCAATCGCGGGAGCGGCCTACAATGAGCAGTTCTTC.

V and J are TRBV6-5 and TRBJ2-5; possibly TRBD1 for D (5 bases). Trimming took off 7 bases at V and 4 bases at J, with 19 bases between the two ends. The CDR3 extends over 15 amino acids. Looked up from germline, CDR1 is MNHEY and CDR2 is SVGAGI. As DNA, the CDR3 is TGTGCCAGCAACCCTAAATGGGGCAGAGCAGAGACCCAGTACTTC. Translated, it gives CASNPKWGRAETQYF.

This clone came up once. This rearrangement joins TRBV19 to TRBJ2-5, with 7 positions matching TRBD1. Trimming cost V 5 bases and J 5 bases; bases outside gene matches: 11. The CDR3 is made up of 15 amino acids. Germline loops: CDR1 LNHDA, CDR2 SQIVND (reference sequence). CDR3 protein: CASSPRQGPWETQYF. The CDR3 DNA is TGTGCCAGTAGTCCAAGACAGGGTCCGTGGGAGACCCAGTACTTC. The whole variable domain, filled in from reference TRBV19 and TRBJ2-5, reads DGGITQSPKYLFRKEGQNVTLSCEQNLNHDAMYWYRQDPGQGLRLIYYSQIVNDFQKGDIAEGYSVSREKKESFPLTVTSAQKNPTAFYLCASSPRQGPWETQYFGPGTRLLVL.

This clone appeared once. This chain connects TRBV6-5 to TRBJ2-7; D perhaps matches TRBD2 (6 bases). This CDR3 comprises 14 residues. Germline CDR1 reads MNHEY; CDR2 reads SVGAGI. V was clipped by 0 bases and J by 3 bases, with 9 bases between them. The CDR3 spells CASSYSTSRYEQYF. DNA of the CDR3: TGTGCCAGCAGTTACTCAACTAGCCGCTACGAGCAGTACTTC.